This T cell receptor beta chain was identified during a study of T cell repertoires in cytomegalovirus infection. TCRdb fed the reads into MiXCR, producing one record per CDR3 protein. Of 110,000 or so distinct CDR3 sequences listed, around 28% are singletons. In its sample, this clonotype was seen many times. The antigen remains unidentified. The sequence derives from a human donor in good health (CMV status not recorded). Some clones in this sample may be carry-over from other donors' samples. The sequencing used CD8+ T cells from cultured PBMCs, collected from culture after CMV antigen stimulation.

CDR3 in amino acids: CASSLDRGFTEAFF. The CDR3 nucleotides read TGTGCCAGCAGTTTAGACAGGGGGTTCACTGAAGCTTTCTTT. V is TRBV27 and J is TRBJ1-1, with 9 bases aligning to TRBD1. V shed 2 bases and J 4 bases; nucleotides not matched to a gene: 2. The CDR3 is 14 amino acids. CDR1 is MNHEY and CDR2 is SMNVEV in the germline V gene (reference sequence).